Each of the 23 T cell receptor beta chains below was sequenced from the same sample in a study of breast tumors, draining lymph nodes, adjacent tissues. MiXCR, applied by TCRdb to the multiplex PCR reads, yields one record per CDR3 protein. Of about 15,000 distinct CDR3 sequences in the sample, less than 70% were seen once. The sequencing input was tumor-adjacent breast tissue. These receptors originate from a female donor with breast cancer. Some clones in this sample may be carry-over from other donors' samples.

The chain carries TRBV13 and TRBJ1-6; no clear D. Germline values: CDR1 PRHDT, CDR2 FYEKMQ (reference sequence). The CDR3 has 12 residues. V shed 4 bases and J shed 7 bases, with 5 bases lying between them. CDR3 amino acids: CASSSGNSPLHF. The CDR3 nucleotides read TGTGCCAGCAGCTCCGGGAATTCACCCCTCCACTTT.

This clonotype was counted at least ten times. It may be a read error: a sequence one base away is much more abundant. This chain links TRBV7-2 with TRBJ2-3, with TRBD2 as a possible D gene (5 bases). V was trimmed by 5 bases and J by 0 bases, leaving 15 bases between them. Per germline, CDR1 SGHTA and CDR2 FQGNSA. This CDR3 has 16 amino acids. CDR3 nucleotide sequence: TGTGCCAGCAGCAGATCTAGCCGGCCCAGCACAGATACGCAGTATTTT. Its protein product is CASSRSSRPSTDTQYF.

The chain recombines TRBV9 with TRBJ2-7; TRBD2 agrees at 14 bases. The CDR3 runs 17 residues. Germline lookup yields CDR1 SGDLS and CDR2 YYNGEE. Trimming took 4 bases from V and 2 from J; bases not matched to a gene: 8. This chain's CDR3 is CASSSGTSGRNPYEQYF. The CDR3 region has the DNA TGTGCCAGCAGCTCAGGGACTAGCGGGAGAAATCCCTACGAGCAGTACTTC.

This clonotype was picked up many times. V is TRBV6-1 and J is TRBJ2-2; tentatively, D is TRBD1 (7 bases). The V end was cut by 5 bases, the J end by 7 bases, with 14 bases between. CDR3 length: 14 amino acids. Germline CDR1 reads MNHNS; CDR2 reads SASEGT. The CDR3 loop reads CASSRTGEVGELFF. The DNA of the CDR3 is TGTGCCAGCAGTAGAACAGGGGAGGTCGGGGAGCTGTTTTTT.

The V and J genes are TRBV19 and TRBJ2-3; the D gene could be TRBD1 or TRBD2 (7 bases each). The CDR3 consists of 17 residues. Germline V CDR1 and CDR2: LNHDA, SQIVND (reference sequence). V was trimmed by 2 bases and J by 3 bases, leaving 18 bases between them. CDR3 residues: CASSISRGGGGTDTQYF. The CDR3 DNA sequence: TGTGCCAGTAGTATATCCAGGGGGGGTGGAGGTACAGATACGCAGTATTTT. The entire variable domain, with the rest obtained from reference TRBV19 and TRBJ2-3, is as follows: DGGITQSPKYLFRKEGQNVTLSCEQNLNHDAMYWYRQDPGQGLRLIYYSQIVNDFQKGDIAEGYSVSREKKESFPLTVTSAQKNPTAFYLCASSISRGGGGTDTQYFGPGTRLTVL.

This clonotype occurred many times. The chain combines TRBV10-3 with TRBJ1-2; D remains unclear. The CDR3 has 15 residues. Germline-derived CDR1 and CDR2 are ENHRY and SYGVKD. The V end was cut by 0 bases, the J end by 6 bases, with 14 bases between. The chain's CDR3 is CAISESPFALNGYTF. As DNA, the CDR3 is TGTGCCATCAGTGAGTCCCCCTTTGCCCTGAATGGCTACACCTTC.

This clonotype occurred many times. A much larger clone differs from this one at a single base, so this may be a read error. This rearrangement joins TRBV30 to TRBJ2-7; D uncertain. The CDR3 loop spans 12 amino acids. CDR1 and CDR2 (germline): GTSNPN, SVGIG (reference sequence). This CDR3 is CARSGGDYEQYF. The CDR3 DNA is TGTGCCCGGAGTGGCGGAGACTACGAGCAGTACTTC.

The chain has TRBV7-9 and TRBJ2-3; D is perhaps TRBD1 (6 bases). This CDR3 region has 21 residues. CDR1 is SEHNR and CDR2 is FQNEAQ in the germline V gene (reference sequence). Trimming stripped 2 bases from V and 3 bases from J, with 30 bases between. The CDR3 protein is CASSLHPDTGSTLRATDTQYF. CDR3 sequence (DNA): TGTGCCAGCAGCTTACATCCAGATACAGGGAGTACACTTAGGGCGACAGATACGCAGTATTTT. The full variable domain, with the rest looked up from reference TRBV7-9 and TRBJ2-3, is DTGVSQNPRHKITKRGQNVTFRCDPISEHNRLYWYRQTLGQGPEFLTYFQNEAQLEKSRLLSDRFSAERPKGSFSTLEIQRTEQGDSAMYLCASSLHPDTGSTLRATDTQYFGPGTRLTVL.

The V call is TRBV5-6, the J call TRBJ2-7; D is undetermined. CDR3 length: 13 residues. The germline gives CDR1 SGHDT, CDR2 YYEEEE. V was cut by 1 base and J by 2 bases, with 7 bases left in between. CDR3: CASSLKAAYEQYF. The CDR3 nucleotides read TGTGCCAGCAGCTTGAAGGCAGCCTACGAGCAGTACTTC.

Note on this clonotype: A much larger clone lies a single base off, so this may be a read error. The conserved phenylalanine or tryptophan normally closing the CDR3 is absent here, so this likely arose from a read error. V gene TRBV5-4 combines with J gene TRBJ1-1, with unresolved D. This CDR3 spans 14 amino acids. Trimming took 1 base from V and 1 from J, leaving 8 bases between them. Looked up from germline, CDR1 is SGHNT and CDR2 is YYREEE (reference sequence). The CDR3 spells CASSLWVKNTEAFL. The CDR3 DNA reads TGTGCCAGCAGCTTGTGGGTCAAGAACACTGAAGCTTTCCTT.

The V call is TRBV7-9, the J call TRBJ2-7, with a weak D call TRBD2 (5 bases). Germline CDR1 is SEHNR and CDR2 is FQNEAQ (reference sequence). The CDR3 has 14 amino acids. V was trimmed by 2 bases and J by 2 bases, leaving 10 bases between them. CDR3 region: CASSLQAGAYEQYF. The DNA of the CDR3 is TGTGCCAGCAGCTTACAAGCCGGGGCCTACGAGCAGTACTTC.

By proportion, this clonotype is medium-sized. The chain recombines TRBV6-6 with TRBJ2-1, with D tentatively TRBD2 (7 bases). Trimming took off 7 bases at V and 0 bases at J, with 22 bases between the two ends. Germline values: CDR1 MNHNY, CDR2 SVGAGI (reference sequence). The CDR3 extends over 18 amino acids. The CDR3 DNA follows: TGTGCCAGCAACAATCTGGGGGGCGGGGGAAGCTCCTACAATGAGCAGTTCTTC. This sequence encodes CASNNLGGGGSSYNEQFF.

The V and J genes are TRBV19 and TRBJ2-3; weak D call: TRBD1 (6 bases). Germline V lookup: CDR1 LNHDA, CDR2 SQIVND (reference sequence). V lost 7 bases and J 2 bases, leaving 19 bases between the germline ends. The CDR3 sequence is 16 residues long. The CDR3 loop is CASIGGQGQYTDTQYF. In nucleotides, the CDR3 is TGTGCCAGTATAGGCGGGCAGGGGCAGTACACAGATACGCAGTATTTT.

For the CDR3, the DNA is TGTGCCAGCAGAGGGCCCACTAATGAAAAACTGTTTTTT. Protein: CASRGPTNEKLFF. This chain uses TRBV6-5 with TRBJ1-4, with D unclear. Germline assignment: CDR1 MNHEY and CDR2 SVGAGI. The V and J ends lost 6 bases and 2 bases respectively, with 7 bases between them. The CDR3 has 13 amino acids.

The rearrangement joins TRBV28 to TRBJ1-2, with D unresolved. Germline V gene data show CDR1 as MDHEN and CDR2 as SYDVKM. V lost 6 bases and J 5 bases, leaving 22 bases between the germline ends. This CDR3 is built from 16 residues. The chain's CDR3 is CASSLHDGGLWYGYTF. CDR3 nucleotides: TGTGCCAGCAGCTTACATGACGGCGGGTTATGGTATGGCTACACCTTC.

CDR3 sequence reads: CASSITPTSGTHNEQFF. The DNA for the CDR3 is TGTGCCAGCAGTATTACACCGACTAGCGGGACACACAATGAGCAGTTCTTC. The rearrangement joins TRBV6-5 to TRBJ2-1, with 11 bases lining up with TRBD2. After removal of 5 bases from V and 5 bases from J, the junction contained 11 bases not matched to a gene. Germline CDR1 is MNHEY and CDR2 is SVGAGI. The CDR3 loop spans 17 amino acids.

The chain has TRBV7-9 and TRBJ1-4, with D possibly matching TRBD1 (5 bases). CDR1 and CDR2 from the germline V gene are SEHNR and FQNEAQ (reference sequence). V lost 1 base and J 7 bases, leaving 16 bases between the germline ends. The CDR3 is 16 residues long. The CDR3 is CASSLGVQGGVEKLFF. The CDR3, as DNA: TGTGCCAGCAGCTTAGGAGTCCAGGGAGGGGTTGAAAAACTGTTTTTT.

This clonotype is medium-sized in the sample. The chain links TRBV20-1 to TRBJ1-2; unclear D gene. V lost 8 bases and J lost 5, with 12 bases in between. The length of the CDR3 is 11 residues. In germline, CDR1 is DFQATT, CDR2 SNEGSKA (reference sequence). The CDR3, as DNA: TGCAGTTCCGAGAAAGAGTATGGCTACACCTTC. Its translation is CSSEKEYGYTF.

By sample share, this clonotype is medium-sized. V gene TRBV20-1 combines with J gene TRBJ1-2; D ambiguous. The CDR3 loop spans 12 amino acids. Germline values: CDR1 DFQATT, CDR2 SNEGSKA (reference sequence). As DNA, the CDR3 is TGCGGATCAAGTTCAACTAACTATGGCTACACCTTC. This gives the protein CGSSSTNYGYTF.

This clonotype was observed at least ten times. The genes are TRBV27 and TRBJ1-6; no reliable D call. Germline CDR1 is MNHEY and CDR2 is SMNVEV (reference sequence). The CDR3 length is 17 residues. Trimming stripped 2 bases from V and 1 base from J, with 12 bases between. As DNA, the CDR3 is TGTGCCAGCAGTTTAAAATTGGGTGGGTCCTATAATTCACCCCTCCACTTT. This sequence encodes CASSLKLGGSYNSPLHF.

The chain couples TRBV5-5 to TRBJ1-6; TRBD1 matches at 9 bases. V shed 0 bases, J shed 4 bases, and the junction held 2 bases outside the gene matches. This CDR3 has 16 residues. The germline V gene has CDR1 SGHKS and CDR2 YYEKEE (reference sequence). The CDR3 nucleotides are TGTGCCAGCAGCTTGGGGGGACAGGGTTATAATTCACCCCTCCACTTT. Amino acids: CASSLGGQGYNSPLHF.

The chain joins TRBV27 to TRBJ2-2; D is possibly TRBD2 (6 bases). This CDR3 spans 15 amino acids. Trimming shortened V by 5 bases and J by 3 bases, and 13 bases separated the two germline ends. Germline CDR1 reads MNHEY; CDR2 reads SMNVEV (reference sequence). The CDR3 sequence: CASSPRDRYTGELFF. CDR3 nucleotide sequence: TGTGCCAGCAGTCCGCGGGACCGATACACCGGGGAGCTGTTTTTT.

This clonotype was picked up many times. The chain joins TRBV7-2 to TRBJ2-5; TRBD1 aligns across 8 bases. Per the germline V gene, CDR1 is SGHTA and CDR2 is FQGNSA. The CDR3 runs to 15 residues. J gave up 4 bases and V 5 bases, and 9 bases lay outside the gene matches. In DNA form, the CDR3 reads TGTGCCAGCAGCCCCCGCAGGGGGCGGGGAGAGACCCAGTACTTC. It encodes CASSPRRGRGETQYF.